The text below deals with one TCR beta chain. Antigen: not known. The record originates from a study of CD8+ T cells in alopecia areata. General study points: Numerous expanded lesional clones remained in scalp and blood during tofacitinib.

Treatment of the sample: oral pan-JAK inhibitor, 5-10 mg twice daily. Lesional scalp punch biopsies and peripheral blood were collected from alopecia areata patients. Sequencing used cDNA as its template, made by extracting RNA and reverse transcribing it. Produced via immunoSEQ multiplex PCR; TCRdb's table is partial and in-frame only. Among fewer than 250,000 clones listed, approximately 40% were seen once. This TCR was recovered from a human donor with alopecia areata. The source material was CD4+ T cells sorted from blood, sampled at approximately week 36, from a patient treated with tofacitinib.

In nucleotides, the CDR3 is TGTGCCTGGATTCCAAGGGAGACAAACACCATATATTTT. Protein sequence: CAWIPRETNTIYF. The chain recombines TRBV30 with TRBJ1-3, with D hard to call. The CDR3 is 13 amino acids. Trimming removed 4 bases from V and 6 bases from J, with 13 bases in between. Germline assignment: CDR1 GTSNPN and CDR2 SVGIG (reference sequence).